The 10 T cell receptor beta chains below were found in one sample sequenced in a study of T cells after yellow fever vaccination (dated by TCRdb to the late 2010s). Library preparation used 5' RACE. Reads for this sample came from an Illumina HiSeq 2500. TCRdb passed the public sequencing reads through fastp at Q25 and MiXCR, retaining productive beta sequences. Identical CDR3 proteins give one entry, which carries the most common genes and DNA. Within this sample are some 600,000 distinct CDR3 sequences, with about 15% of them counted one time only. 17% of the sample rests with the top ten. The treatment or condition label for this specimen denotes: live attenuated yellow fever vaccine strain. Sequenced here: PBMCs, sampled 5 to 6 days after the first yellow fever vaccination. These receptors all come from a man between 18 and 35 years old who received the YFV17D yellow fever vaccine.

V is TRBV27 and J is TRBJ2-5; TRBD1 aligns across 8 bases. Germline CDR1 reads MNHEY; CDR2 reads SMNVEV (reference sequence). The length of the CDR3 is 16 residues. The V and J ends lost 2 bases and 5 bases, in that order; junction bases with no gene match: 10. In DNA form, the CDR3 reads TGTGCCAGCAGTTTAGGGGTACAGGGGGTATACGAGACCCAGTACTTC. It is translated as CASSLGVQGVYETQYF.

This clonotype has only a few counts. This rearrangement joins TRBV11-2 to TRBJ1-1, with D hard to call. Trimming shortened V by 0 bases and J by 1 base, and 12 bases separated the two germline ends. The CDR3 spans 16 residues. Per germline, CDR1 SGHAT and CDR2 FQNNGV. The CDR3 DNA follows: TGTGCCAGCAGCTTAGAATGGGGAGAGCAGAACACTGAAGCTTTCTTT. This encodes CASSLEWGEQNTEAFF.

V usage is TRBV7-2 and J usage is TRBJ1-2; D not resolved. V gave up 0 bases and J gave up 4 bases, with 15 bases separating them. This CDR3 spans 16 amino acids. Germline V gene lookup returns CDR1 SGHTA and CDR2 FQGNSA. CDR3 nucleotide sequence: TGTGCCAGCAGCTTAGCGCTTAGGTCAGGCAGCTATGGCTACACCTTC. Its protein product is CASSLALRSGSYGYTF.

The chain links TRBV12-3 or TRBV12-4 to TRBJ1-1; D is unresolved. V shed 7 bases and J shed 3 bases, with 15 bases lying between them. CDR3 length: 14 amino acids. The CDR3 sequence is CASNDRASDTEAFF. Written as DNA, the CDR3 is TGTGCCAGCAATGATCGAGCTTCGGACACTGAAGCTTTCTTT.

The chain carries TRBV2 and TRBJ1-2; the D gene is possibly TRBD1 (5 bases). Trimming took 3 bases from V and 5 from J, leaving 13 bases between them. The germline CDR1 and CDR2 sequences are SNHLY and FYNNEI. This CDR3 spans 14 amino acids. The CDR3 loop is CASSEGVWAYGYTF. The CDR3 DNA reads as TGTGCCAGCAGTGAGGGGGTGTGGGCGTATGGCTACACCTTC.

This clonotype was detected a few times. As DNA, the CDR3 is TGTGCCAGCAGTTTTGTTAGCGGGGGGGCGAGGCAAGAGACCCAGTACTTC. This encodes CASSFVSGGARQETQYF. This sequence joins TRBV12-3 or TRBV12-4 and TRBJ2-5, with 11 positions matching TRBD2. Unmatched junction bases numbered 8, after V lost 3 bases and J lost 2 bases. The CDR3 loop spans 17 amino acids.

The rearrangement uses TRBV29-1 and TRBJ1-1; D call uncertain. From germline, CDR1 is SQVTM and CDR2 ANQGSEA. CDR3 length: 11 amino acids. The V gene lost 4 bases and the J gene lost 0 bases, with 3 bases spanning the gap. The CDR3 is CSVGVNTEAFF. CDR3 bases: TGCAGCGTTGGTGTGAACACTGAAGCTTTCTTT.

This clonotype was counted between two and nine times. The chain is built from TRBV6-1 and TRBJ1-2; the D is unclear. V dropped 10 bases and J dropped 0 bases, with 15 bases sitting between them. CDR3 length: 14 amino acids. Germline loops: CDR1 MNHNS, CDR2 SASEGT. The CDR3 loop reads CATTLQYPNYGYTF. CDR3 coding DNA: TGTGCCACAACCCTTCAATATCCTAACTATGGCTACACCTTC.

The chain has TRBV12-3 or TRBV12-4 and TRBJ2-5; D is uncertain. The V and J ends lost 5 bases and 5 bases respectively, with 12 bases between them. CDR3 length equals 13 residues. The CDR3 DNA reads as TGTGCCAGCAGTCTTAGCTGGGCGGAGACCCAGTACTTC. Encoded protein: CASSLSWAETQYF.

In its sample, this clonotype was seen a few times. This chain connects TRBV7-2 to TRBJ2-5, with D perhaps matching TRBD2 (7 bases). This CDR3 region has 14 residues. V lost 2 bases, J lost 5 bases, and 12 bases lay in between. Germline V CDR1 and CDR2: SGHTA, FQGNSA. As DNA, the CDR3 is TGTGCCAGCAGCTTAACGGGGGGCTTGGAGACCCAGTACTTC. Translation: CASSLTGGLETQYF.